These 19 T cell receptor beta chains were sequenced from one sample in a study of neurological immune-mediated disorders. MiXCR was run by TCRdb on the 5' RACE reads, yielding one entry per CDR3 protein. The table lists 35,000 to 50,000 distinct CDR3 sequences, roughly 2.5% of them singletons. Sequenced material: PBMCs. The receptor set was obtained from a man aged 50-59 years with multiple sclerosis.

This clonotype was counted at least ten times. The rearrangement uses TRBV4-1 and TRBJ2-1; the D gene is possibly TRBD1 (6 bases). The CDR3 is made up of 14 amino acids. CDR1 is MGHRA, CDR2 YSYEKL, per germline. V dropped 6 bases and J dropped 4 bases, with 13 bases sitting between them. CDR3 in DNA: TGCGCCAGCAGACGAGGACAGAAATACAATGAGCAGTTCTTC. This sequence encodes CASRRGQKYNEQFF.

This clonotype has ten or more counts. The gene calls are TRBV9 and TRBJ1-5; TRBD1 is a possible D gene (5 bases). V was shortened by 0 bases and J by 9 bases, with 10 bases between the two germline ends. Germline CDR1 is SGDLS and CDR2 is YYNGEE. The CDR3 extends over 13 amino acids. The CDR3 is CASSVGGASPQHF. CDR3 sequence (DNA): TGTGCCAGCAGCGTAGGAGGGGCGTCGCCCCAGCATTTT.

This clonotype was detected ten times or more. This sequence joins TRBV7-2 and TRBJ2-3; maybe TRBD1 (5 bases). Germline CDR1 SGHTA, CDR2 FQGNSA. Deletions cut 1 base from V and 9 bases from J, with 11 bases between. This CDR3 spans 13 amino acids. CDR3: CASSLGGDDTQYF. CDR3 in DNA: TGTGCCAGCAGCTTAGGGGGCGACGACACGCAGTATTTT.

The sample holds many counts of this clonotype. V and J are TRBV3-1 and TRBJ1-1; no reliable D call. Deletions cut 2 bases from V and 8 bases from J, with 15 bases between. The CDR3 runs 14 residues. In germline, CDR1 is LGHDT, CDR2 YNNKEL (reference sequence). This CDR3 is CASSQKGGRPEAFF. The CDR3 DNA follows: TGTGCCAGCAGCCAAAAGGGCGGACGGCCCGAAGCTTTCTTT. The full variable domain, with the rest looked up from reference TRBV3-1 and TRBJ1-1, is DTAVSQTPKYLVTQMGNDKSIKCEQNLGHDTMYWYKQDSKKFLKIMFSYNNKELIINETVPNRFSPKSPDKAHLNLHINSLELGDSAVYFCASSQKGGRPEAFFGQGTRLTVV.

This clonotype was observed many times. CDR3 sequence (DNA): TGCGCCAGCAGCTCGGGACTAGCGGGGGGCCGAGGTGAGCAGTTCTTC. Residues: CASSSGLAGGRGEQFF. This rearrangement joins TRBV5-1 to TRBJ2-1, with 15 bases identical to TRBD2. V shed 3 bases, J shed 9 bases, and the junction held 7 bases outside the gene matches. The CDR3 length is 16 residues. The germline CDR1 and CDR2 sequences are SGHRS and YFSETQ.

As for this clonotype: This clone may be a read error of a much larger clone one base away. The genes are TRBV5-5 and TRBJ1-6; D call uncertain. The CDR3 covers 14 residues. The germline gives CDR1 SGHKS, CDR2 YYEKEE (reference sequence). The CDR3, as DNA: TGTGCCAGCAGATATGACCTGCGTGCTTCACCCCTCAACTTT. Protein sequence: CASRYDLRASPLNF.

This clonotype was found many times. This could be a read error, since a much larger clone is one nucleotide away. The rearrangement links TRBV29-1 to TRBJ2-7, with D unresolved. Deletions cut 1 base from V and 1 base from J, with 5 bases between. CDR3 length: 12 amino acids. Germline V gene lookup returns CDR1 SQVTM and CDR2 ANQGSEA. CDR3 nucleotide sequence: TGCAGCGTTGAAGGAAAGTCCTACGAGCAGTACTTC. Its translation: CSVEGKSYEQYF.

The sample holds many counts of this clonotype. This rearrangement joins TRBV5-1 to TRBJ2-5; 11 bases line up with TRBD2. Germline-derived CDR1 and CDR2 are SGHRS and YFSETQ. This CDR3 is 16 amino acids long. The J segment lost 3 bases and the V segment lost 3 bases, leaving 7 bases of the junction unmatched. The CDR3 is CASSSLGTSGKETQYF. CDR3 coding DNA: TGCGCCAGCAGCTCCCTGGGGACTAGCGGAAAAGAGACCCAGTACTTC. Full variable domain (remainder filled in from reference TRBV5-1 and TRBJ2-5): KAGVTQTPRYLIKTRGQQVTLSCSPISGHRSVSWYQQTPGQGLQFLFEYFSETQRNKGNFPGRFSGRQFSNSRSEMNVSTLELGDSALYLCASSSLGTSGKETQYFGPGTRLLVL.

This clonotype showed up many times. The gene calls are TRBV6-2 or TRBV6-3 and TRBJ2-1; D gene unclear. Trimming took 0 bases from V and 0 from J, leaving 9 bases between them. The CDR3 sequence is 16 residues long. Germline assignment: CDR1 MNHEY and CDR2 SVGEGT. CDR3 amino acids: CASSYSPGDSYNEQFF. CDR3 nucleotides: TGTGCCAGCAGTTACTCGCCAGGAGACTCCTACAATGAGCAGTTCTTC.

This clonotype was seen at least ten times. The rearrangement joins TRBV2 to TRBJ1-5; a weak D match, TRBD1 (5 bases). Germline lookup yields CDR1 SNHLY and CDR2 FYNNEI. Trimming stripped 10 bases from V and 4 bases from J, with 8 bases between. CDR3 length: 11 residues. The CDR3 nucleotides read TGTGCCATCGGGGGTAATCAGCCCCAGCATTTT. Translated, it gives CAIGGNQPQHF.

This clonotype was detected ten times or more. This may be a read error: a much more frequent sequence differs by one nucleotide. The chain uses TRBV15 and TRBJ1-2; D remains ambiguous. The CDR3 length is 14 residues. Germline CDR1 reads LNHNV; CDR2 reads YYDKDF (reference sequence). Trimming left V 0 bases short and J 7 bases short, with 12 bases between. CDR3 bases: TGTGCCACCAGCAGAGATACGAAGGGCCGTGGCTACACCTTC. The encoded protein is CATSRDTKGRGYTF.

This clonotype was seen many times. The V call is TRBV10-2, the J call TRBJ1-5; D call uncertain. V lost 5 bases to trimming and J lost 3 bases, with 8 bases between them. CDR3 length: 13 residues. Per germline, CDR1 WSHSY and CDR2 SAAADI. CDR3 sequence (DNA): TGCGCCAGCAGTCGGACTTTCAATCAGCCCCAGCATTTT. This sequence encodes CASSRTFNQPQHF.

The chain couples TRBV19 to TRBJ1-1, with no clear D. V was pared by 4 bases and J by 1 base, with 13 bases between. This CDR3 has 15 amino acids. The germline gives CDR1 LNHDA, CDR2 SQIVND (reference sequence). CDR3 residues: CASSSADLTNTEAFF. In DNA form, the CDR3 reads TGTGCCAGTAGTAGTGCAGATTTAACGAACACTGAAGCTTTCTTT.

This clonotype appeared many times. The chain carries TRBV6-2 or TRBV6-3 and TRBJ2-7, with TRBD1 as a possible D gene (7 bases). Looked up from germline, CDR1 is MNHEY and CDR2 is SVGEGT. This CDR3 is built from 15 residues. The germline V and J ends were trimmed by 4 bases and 0 bases, with 13 bases remaining between them. CDR3 coding DNA: TGTGCCAGCAGTTCCGACAGGGAGGCCTCCTACGAGCAGTACTTC. It specifies CASSSDREASYEQYF.

This clonotype is judged medium-sized (0.01 to 0.1%). This chain uses TRBV12-3 or TRBV12-4 with TRBJ1-4; TRBD1 aligns across 7 bases. This CDR3 has 15 residues. V lost 6 bases, J lost 3 bases, and 7 bases stayed unmatched. Here the CDR3 DNA reads TGTGCCAGCAGCTCCTACGGGACAGCTAATGAAAAACTGTTTTTT. Amino acid sequence: CASSSYGTANEKLFF.

This clonotype came up many times. The J gene is TRBJ1-1, the V gene TRBV5-1; perhaps TRBD1 as D (5 bases). The V end lost 1 base, the J end lost 1 base, and 14 bases lay between the germline ends. The V gene's germline CDR1 is SGHRS and CDR2 YFSETQ. The length of the CDR3 is 16 residues. The CDR3 here is CASSLWGVIGNTEAFF. The CDR3 DNA reads as TGCGCCAGCAGCTTGTGGGGGGTGATCGGGAACACTGAAGCTTTCTTT.

The sample holds many counts of this clonotype. The chain carries TRBV7-2 and TRBJ1-2; D uncertain. The CDR3 runs 13 residues. Germline V CDR1 and CDR2: SGHTA, FQGNSA. The V end lost 5 bases, the J end lost 2 bases, and 9 bases lay between the germline ends. In DNA form, the CDR3 reads TGTGCCAGCAGCCGACTCAGCAACTATGGCTACACCTTC. This translates into CASSRLSNYGYTF.

There are many counts of this clonotype. The J gene is TRBJ2-7, the V gene TRBV5-1; D unclear. The CDR3 contains 13 residues. V was shortened by 2 bases and J by 0 bases, with 6 bases between the two germline ends. The germline V gene encodes CDR1 SGHRS and CDR2 YFSETQ. The CDR3 nucleotides are TGCGCCAGCAGCTTCAGTTTCTCCTACGAGCAGTACTTC. As protein: CASSFSFSYEQYF. The full variable domain, its missing parts supplied by reference TRBV5-1 and TRBJ2-7, is KAGVTQTPRYLIKTRGQQVTLSCSPISGHRSVSWYQQTPGQGLQFLFEYFSETQRNKGNFPGRFSGRQFSNSRSEMNVSTLELGDSALYLCASSFSFSYEQYFGPGTRLTVT.

This clonotype was seen at least ten times. The chain combines TRBV7-9 with TRBJ2-1; 7 bases are shared with TRBD2. This CDR3 has 15 residues. The V segment lost 6 bases and the J segment 9 bases; nucleotides outside the gene matches: 14. The V gene's germline CDR1 is SEHNR and CDR2 FQNEAQ (reference sequence). CDR3 DNA sequence: TGTGCCAGCAGGGGGAGGGGAAACCATTGGGTTGAGCAGTTCTTC. Translating it yields CASRGRGNHWVEQFF.